This T cell receptor beta chain was sequenced in a study of shared clonotypes between healthy human individuals. General observations from the study: The four-donor shared clonotypes exceeded non-shared clonotypes in generation probability, with non-shared ones scoring lower. Some naive CD4 clonotypes, about 5%, turned up in common across a few donors. With few donors, the genetic and exposure-history diversity represented was limited.

Libraries were prepared by immunoSEQ multiplex PCR; TCRdb keeps only in-frame clonotypes and omits some of them. The sample comprises roughly 500,000 clones, 90% to 96% of which are singletons, and approximately 0.06% rests with the top ten. About this clone: Antigen unknown.

The specimen sequenced was naive CD4+ T cells sorted from blood. Stated subset: CD45RA+ positively selected. This receptor was obtained from a woman under 40 in good health.

The CDR3 DNA reads as TGTGCCAGCTCACCGGTTACAGGGACTAACACAGATACGCAGTATTTT. This translates into CASSPVTGTNTDTQYF. The rearrangement links TRBV18 to TRBJ2-3; tentative D call: TRBD2 (7 bases). This CDR3 contains 16 residues. The V gene lost 3 bases and the J gene lost 2 bases, with 15 bases spanning the gap. Germline lookup yields CDR1 KGHSH and CDR2 LQKENI.